These 13 T cell receptor beta chains share one sample of origin, sequenced in a study of identical twins. TCRdb ran MiXCR on the 5' RACE reads and lists one entry per CDR3 protein. The repertoire holds around 290,000 distinct CDR3 sequences, with 8% to 9.5% as singletons. In addition, the sample was reused for a study of yellow fever vaccine responses in identical twins.

Sequenced: CD8+ T cells sorted from blood. The source of these receptors is a woman between 18 and 29 years old in good health.

This clonotype was recorded many times. The rearrangement links TRBV4-3 to TRBJ2-1, with TRBD1 identical over 9 bases. J gave up 0 bases and V 4 bases, and 1 base lay outside the gene matches. CDR1 and CDR2 (germline): LGHNA, YSLEER. CDR3 length: 15 residues. CDR3 nucleotides: TGCGCCAGCAGCCTGGACAGGGGCTCCTACAATGAGCAGTTCTTC. The encoded protein is CASSLDRGSYNEQFF.

The CDR3 DNA sequence: TGTGCCAGCAGTCCTTACAGGGGCGCAAGCACAGATACGCAGTATTTT. Translated: CASSPYRGASTDTQYF. J is TRBJ2-3 and V is TRBV28, with TRBD1 matching 7 bases. The germline gives CDR1 MDHEN, CDR2 SYDVKM. V dropped 5 bases and J dropped 0; count of bases not matched to a gene: 8. The CDR3 loop spans 16 amino acids.

In its sample, this clonotype was seen many times. This sequence joins TRBV11-2 and TRBJ2-7, with D possibly being TRBD2 (6 bases). Germline CDR1 and CDR2: SGHAT and FQNNGV. The V end lost 5 bases, the J end lost 0 bases, and 17 bases lay between the germline ends. The CDR3 loop spans 16 amino acids. The CDR3 coding sequence is TGTGCCAGCAGCACCATCAATACGGGACTCTCCTACGAGCAGTACTTC. Translation: CASSTINTGLSYEQYF.

In its sample, this clonotype was seen a few times. This chain uses TRBV6-2 or TRBV6-3 with TRBJ2-1; no firm D call. CDR1 and CDR2 (germline): MNHEY, SVGEGT. With 4 bases removed from V and 1 base from J, the gap between germline ends came to 17 bases. There are 17 residues in the CDR3. CDR3 DNA: TGTGCCAGCAGTTCCCCGGCCCTAAGTCGGTCCTACAATGAGCAGTTCTTC. Translation: CASSSPALSRSYNEQFF.

This clonotype was observed many times. The rearrangement joins TRBV4-3 to TRBJ1-5; 7 bases line up with TRBD1. Germline V gene sequence: CDR1 LGHNA, CDR2 YSLEER. The CDR3 is made up of 15 amino acids. The J segment lost 6 bases and the V segment lost 3 bases, leaving 8 bases of the junction unmatched. The CDR3 sequence is CASSHDRVDGQPQHF. CDR3 nucleotides: TGCGCCAGCAGCCATGACAGGGTGGATGGTCAGCCCCAGCATTTT.

This clonotype was detected ten times or more. The chain combines TRBV20-1 with TRBJ2-5, with TRBD2 matching over 7 bases. Unmatched junction bases numbered 3, after V lost 0 bases and J lost 2 bases. From germline, CDR1 is DFQATT and CDR2 SNEGSKA (reference sequence). The CDR3 is made up of 14 amino acids. The CDR3 sequence: CSARDGSGQETQYF. The CDR3 DNA follows: TGCAGTGCTAGAGACGGTAGCGGGCAAGAGACCCAGTACTTC.

In its sample, this clonotype was seen a few times. The chain combines TRBV9 with TRBJ1-1; possible D gene TRBD1, 5 bases. Trimming pared 4 bases from V and 1 base from J, leaving 14 bases between. The CDR3 is 15 amino acids. Germline-derived CDR1 and CDR2 are SGDLS and YYNGEE. CDR3 protein: CASSPWGTPNTEAFF. The CDR3 nucleotides are TGTGCCAGCAGCCCCTGGGGGACCCCGAACACTGAAGCTTTCTTT.

This clonotype was seen more than once but under ten times. This chain joins TRBV5-5 and TRBJ1-5; D is ambiguous. Trimming took 1 base from V and 3 from J, leaving 5 bases between them. This CDR3 is built from 13 residues. Germline CDR1 is SGHKS and CDR2 is YYEKEE (reference sequence). The DNA for the CDR3 is TGTGCCAGCAGCTTGATGCACAATCAGCCCCAGCATTTT. It is translated as CASSLMHNQPQHF.

Many counts were recorded for this clonotype. The rearrangement links TRBV5-1 to TRBJ2-3; D gene ambiguous. Between the trimmed V and J ends, which lost 0 bases and 4 bases, there was a span of 18 bases. Germline V gene data show CDR1 as SGHRS and CDR2 as YFSETQ. The CDR3 spans 17 residues. This CDR3 is CASSLAFGDFVADTQYF. CDR3 DNA: TGCGCCAGCAGCTTGGCCTTTGGAGACTTTGTTGCAGATACGCAGTATTTT. Supplemented by reference TRBV5-1 and TRBJ2-3, the full variable domain reads KAGVTQTPRYLIKTRGQQVTLSCSPISGHRSVSWYQQTPGQGLQFLFEYFSETQRNKGNFPGRFSGRQFSNSRSEMNVSTLELGDSALYLCASSLAFGDFVADTQYFGPGTRLTVL.

CDR3 coding DNA: TGTGCTAGTGCATATCGAAAGGCCAACGTCCTGACTTTC. Protein: CASAYRKANVLTF. The genes are TRBV12-5 and TRBJ2-6, with D unclear. The CDR3 totals 13 residues. Germline V gene data show CDR1 as LGHNT and CDR2 as FRNRAP. V was cut by 7 bases and J by 6 bases, with 10 bases left in between.

This clonotype was picked up many times. This chain uses TRBV24-1 with TRBJ2-2; D ambiguous. The CDR3 has 15 amino acids. Trimming took off 1 base at V and 2 bases at J, with 7 bases between the two ends. CDR1 and CDR2 from the germline V gene are KGHDR and SFDVKD. The CDR3 sequence is CATSDFMSNTGELFF. The CDR3 DNA reads TGTGCCACCAGTGATTTCATGAGCAACACCGGGGAGCTGTTTTTT.

Only a few counts were recorded for this clonotype. The J gene is TRBJ2-2, the V gene TRBV11-2; no firm D call. The V end lost 1 base, the J end lost 2 bases, and 14 bases lay between the germline ends. Germline V gene sequence: CDR1 SGHAT, CDR2 FQNNGV. The CDR3 runs to 17 residues. Written as DNA, the CDR3 is TGTGCCAGCAGCTTAGTTGATTGGGCACCTAACACCGGGGAGCTGTTTTTT. Translated: CASSLVDWAPNTGELFF.

In this sample, this clonotype turned up a few times. V is TRBV4-3 and J is TRBJ2-7; TRBD1 aligns across 7 bases. Trimming removed 4 bases from V and 0 bases from J; junction bases left unmatched: 6. The CDR3 has 15 residues. CDR1 and CDR2 from the germline V gene are LGHNA and YSLEER. CDR3 DNA sequence: TGCGCCAGCAGCCCGCGGACAGGCTTCTCCTACGAGCAGTACTTC. This gives the protein CASSPRTGFSYEQYF.